The 23 T cell receptor beta chains reported below all come from one sample, sequenced in a study of cytomegalovirus exposure and HLA in healthy donors (dated by TCRdb to about 2017). Libraries were constructed by the immunoSEQ multiplex PCR assay. For the multiplex PCR, a mixture combining 60 forward primers for TCR Vbeta segments and 13 reverse primers for TCR Jbeta segments was used. TCRdb retrieved this table from immuneACCESS and kept in-frame rearrangements only. Not all clones are present; in checked studies, unresolved V genes account for under half, and no reason is known for the remainder. Within this sample are more than 100,000 clones, with around 77% of them counted one time only. The ten largest clones represent about 3.7% of the sample. Material for sequencing was PBMCs. These receptors came from a human donor in good health.

The V and J genes are TRBV27 and TRBJ2-3, with TRBD1 matching over 10 bases. Trimming cost V 5 bases and J 4 bases; bases outside gene matches: 6. Per germline, CDR1 MNHEY and CDR2 SMNVEV (reference sequence). CDR3 size: 15 residues. Here the CDR3 reads CASSPGQGRADTQYF. In nucleotides, the CDR3 is TGTGCCAGCAGTCCGGGACAGGGGAGGGCAGATACGCAGTATTTT.

In this sample, this clone turned up once. The CDR3 DNA sequence: TGTGCCAGCAGCCCGGCCGGGGAAGGGACCCAGTACTTC. It translates to CASSPAGEGTQYF. This chain connects TRBV5-6 to TRBJ2-5; TRBD2 is a possible D gene (5 bases). V was trimmed by 4 bases and J by 7 bases, leaving 14 bases between them. CDR3 length: 13 amino acids. The V gene's germline CDR1 is SGHDT and CDR2 YYEEEE.

This sequence joins TRBV7-8 and TRBJ2-3, with 9 bases identical to TRBD2. The CDR3 totals 17 residues. V trimming: 5 bases; J trimming: 3 bases; junction bases outside the gene matches: 12. Germline V gene lookup returns CDR1 SGHVS and CDR2 FQNEAQ. The CDR3 reads CASSPSQVSGRTDTQYF. In DNA, the CDR3 is TGTGCCAGCAGCCCCAGCCAGGTTAGCGGGAGAACAGATACGCAGTATTTT.

The chain couples TRBV20-1 to TRBJ2-3; D possibly corresponds to TRBD1 (5 bases). Germline V CDR1 and CDR2: DFQATT, SNEGSKA (reference sequence). V was cut by 3 bases and J by 5 bases, with 6 bases left in between. This CDR3 is built from 11 residues. In nucleotides, the CDR3 is TGCAGTGCTAGCAGGGAAGATACGCAGTATTTT. It translates to CSASREDTQYF.

This rearrangement joins TRBV19 to TRBJ1-5; no clear D. Germline V CDR1 and CDR2: LNHDA, SQIVND (reference sequence). The CDR3 is 15 residues long. The V and J ends lost 1 base and 0 bases respectively, with 7 bases between them. The DNA of the CDR3 is TGTGCCAGTAGTATAGCGAGCTATAGCAATCAGCCCCAGCATTTT. It is translated as CASSIASYSNQPQHF.

The J gene is TRBJ2-7, the V gene TRBV5-6; TRBD2 matches 9 bases. Trimming cost V 4 bases and J 2 bases; bases outside gene matches: 13. Germline CDR1 reads SGHDT; CDR2 reads YYEEEE. CDR3 length: 17 amino acids. CDR3 in DNA: TGTGCCAGCAGCACCGTGACAGGCCAGCGGGGGGCCTACGAGCAGTACTTC. As protein: CASSTVTGQRGAYEQYF.

The rearrangement joins TRBV5-4 to TRBJ2-1; D is perhaps TRBD1 (6 bases). Trimming stripped 4 bases from V and 10 bases from J, with 24 bases between. There are 16 residues in the CDR3. Germline CDR1 is SGHNT and CDR2 is YYREEE (reference sequence). This CDR3 is CASSQGRTVRSGEQFF. CDR3 sequence (DNA): TGTGCCAGCAGCCAAGGCAGGACAGTGCGCAGTGGGGAGCAGTTCTTC.

V gene TRBV21-1 combines with J gene TRBJ2-5; TRBD1, the table's D call, lacks a check against the DNA. TRBV21-1 is tagged as a pseudogene. The CDR3 is 15 residues long. CDR3 sequence: CAPWGRQGRQETQYF. CDR3 nucleotides: TGTGCCCCGTGGGGTCGACAGGGGCGGCAAGAGACCCAGTACTTC.

The chain recombines TRBV4-1 with TRBJ2-7; 8 bases fit TRBD1. The CDR3 has 15 amino acids. Germline CDR1 MGHRA, CDR2 YSYEKL. Trimming cost V 6 bases and J 2 bases; bases outside gene matches: 9. The CDR3 spells CASREGQGVPYEQYF. CDR3 DNA: TGCGCCAGCAGAGAAGGACAGGGCGTTCCCTACGAGCAGTACTTC.

V and J are TRBV18 and TRBJ1-1; D may be TRBD1 (6 bases). This CDR3 is 13 amino acids long. Per the germline V gene, CDR1 is KGHSH and CDR2 is LQKENI. The V end was cut by 6 bases, the J end by 0 bases, with 8 bases between. CDR3 sequence: CASSWTVNTEAFF. CDR3 in DNA: TGTGCCAGCTCGTGGACAGTGAACACTGAAGCTTTCTTT.

The chain recombines TRBV6-1 with TRBJ2-5; possibly TRBD2 for D (6 bases). This CDR3 comprises 14 residues. The V end lost 7 bases, the J end lost 2 bases, and 14 bases lay between the germline ends. In germline, CDR1 is MNHNS, CDR2 SASEGT. The CDR3 DNA reads TGTGCCAGCACTGGCGGCGGGACGCAAGAGACCCAGTACTTC. It translates to CASTGGGTQETQYF.

This clone turned up a few times. J is TRBJ2-1 and V is TRBV7-9, with 12 bases lining up with TRBD2. CDR1 is SEHNR and CDR2 is FQNEAQ in the germline V gene (reference sequence). Losses at the gene ends were 10 bases for V and 8 bases for J; bases not matched to a gene: 18. The CDR3 is 17 residues long. CDR3 DNA: TGTGCCACCACCCCGTCACTAGCGGGAGGTGGTATCGATGAGCAGTTCTTC. This encodes CATTPSLAGGGIDEQFF.

In its sample, this clone ranks as medium-sized. V is TRBV12-2 and J is TRBJ2-2; the D segment call TRBD2 is taken from the table without a DNA check. TRBV12-2 is designated a pseudogene. The CDR3 consists of 15 residues. The CDR3 DNA reads as TGTGCAAGTCGGGGGTGGGGGGATAGCCCCGGGGAGCTGTTTTTT. Its protein product is CASRGWGDSPGELFF.

This clone occurred a few times. J is TRBJ2-1 and V is TRBV19, with TRBD2 matching over 8 bases. The junction had 23 bases not matched to a gene; V was cut back by 3 bases and J by 1 base. The CDR3 contains 22 residues. Germline V gene data show CDR1 as LNHDA and CDR2 as SQIVND (reference sequence). The CDR3: CASSIPAFAEPGAGGSYNEQFF. The CDR3 bases are TGTGCCAGTAGTATTCCGGCGTTCGCTGAACCCGGTGCGGGAGGATCCTACAATGAGCAGTTCTTC. Combining the CDR3 with reference TRBV19 and TRBJ2-1 gives the whole variable domain DGGITQSPKYLFRKEGQNVTLSCEQNLNHDAMYWYRQDPGQGLRLIYYSQIVNDFQKGDIAEGYSVSREKKESFPLTVTSAQKNPTAFYLCASSIPAFAEPGAGGSYNEQFFGPGTRLTVL.

The V gene is TRBV25-1, the J gene TRBJ2-1; possible D gene TRBD1, 5 bases. CDR1 MGHDK and CDR2 SYGVNS come from the germline V gene. The V gene lost 4 bases and the J gene lost 3 bases, with 13 bases spanning the gap. This CDR3 region has 15 residues. The CDR3: CASSGFDRNYNEQFF. In DNA form, the CDR3 reads TGTGCCAGCAGTGGGTTTGACAGAAACTACAATGAGCAGTTCTTC.

This clone was picked up a small number of times. Distinct nucleotide sequences in the sample also encode this CDR3. The rearrangement joins TRBV28 to TRBJ1-5, with a weak D call TRBD1 (6 bases). The CDR3 is made up of 12 amino acids. Trimming cost V 5 bases and J 5 bases, with 7 bases left between them. CDR1 is MDHEN, CDR2 SYDVKM, per germline. CDR3: CASSKGDQPQHF. Written as DNA, the CDR3 is TGTGCCAGCAGTAAGGGGGATCAGCCCCAGCATTTT.

The J gene is TRBJ1-1, the V gene TRBV28; perhaps TRBD1 as D (6 bases). Trimming stripped 4 bases from V and 1 base from J, with 13 bases between. Germline loops: CDR1 MDHEN, CDR2 SYDVKM. This CDR3 region has 15 residues. The CDR3 reads CASSWGTGRNTEAFF. Written as DNA, the CDR3 is TGTGCCAGCAGTTGGGGAACAGGGAGGAACACTGAAGCTTTCTTT.

The V call is TRBV28, the J call TRBJ2-7, with 8 positions matching TRBD1. The trim removed 3 bases at V and 0 bases at J, leaving 4 bases unmatched. Germline lookup yields CDR1 MDHEN and CDR2 SYDVKM. The CDR3 sequence is 15 residues long. CDR3 protein: CASSFRDRSSYEQYF. As DNA, the CDR3 is TGTGCCAGCAGTTTTAGGGACAGGAGCTCCTACGAGCAGTACTTC.

The chain employs TRBV30 and TRBJ2-3, with TRBD1 identical over 10 bases. The CDR3 consists of 15 residues. From germline, CDR1 is GTSNPN and CDR2 SVGIG (reference sequence). With 2 bases clipped from V and 2 bases from J, the junction kept 4 bases outside the gene matches. The CDR3 DNA reads TGTGCCTGGAGTTCGGGGACAGGGGCCACAGATACGCAGTATTTT. This gives the protein CAWSSGTGATDTQYF. The full variable domain, its missing parts supplied by reference TRBV30 and TRBJ2-3, is SQTIHQWPATLVQPVGSPLSLECTVEGTSNPNLYWYRQAAGRGLQLLFYSVGIGQISSEVPQNLSASRPQDRQFILSSKKLLLSDSGFYLCAWSSGTGATDTQYFGPGTRLTVL.

The chain combines TRBV2 with TRBJ1-1; D might be TRBD1 (6 bases). Trimming stripped 4 bases from V and 3 bases from J, with 15 bases between. The CDR3 totals 15 residues. Germline lookup yields CDR1 SNHLY and CDR2 FYNNEI. CDR3 in amino acids: CASSVRGRGDTEAFF. Here the CDR3 DNA reads TGTGCCAGCAGTGTACGGGGCAGGGGAGACACTGAAGCTTTCTTT. Together with reference TRBV2 and TRBJ1-1, the CDR3 gives the full variable domain: EPEVTQTPSHQVTQMGQEVILRCVPISNHLYFYWYRQILGQKVEFLVSFYNNEISEKSEIFDDQFSVERPDGSNFTLKIRSTKLEDSAMYFCASSVRGRGDTEAFFGQGTRLTVV.

CDR3 DNA: TGTGCCAGCAGTTATACGGGGGGCGGCAATCAGCCCCAGCATTTT. Residues: CASSYTGGGNQPQHF. This sequence joins TRBV6-5 and TRBJ1-5; tentatively, D is TRBD1 (6 bases). Trimming cost V 3 bases and J 2 bases, with 11 bases left between them. Germline V CDR1 and CDR2: MNHEY, SVGAGI. The CDR3 runs to 15 residues.

This chain connects TRBV5-6 to TRBJ1-1; 9 positions agree with TRBD1. The CDR3 runs to 16 residues. V was pared by 2 bases and J by 3 bases, with 8 bases of the junction left unmatched. Per the germline V gene, CDR1 is SGHDT and CDR2 is YYEEEE. The chain's CDR3 is CASSLWTGETYTEAFF. CDR3 in DNA: TGTGCCAGCAGCTTATGGACAGGGGAGACGTACACTGAAGCTTTCTTT.

The chain carries TRBV5-4 and TRBJ2-7; perhaps TRBD2 as D (6 bases). Per germline, CDR1 SGHNT and CDR2 YYREEE (reference sequence). The V gene lost 4 bases and the J gene lost 7 bases, with 15 bases spanning the gap. The CDR3 spans 13 residues. CDR3 residues: CASSPPGLVEQYF. In DNA, the CDR3 is TGTGCCAGCAGCCCACCGGGACTGGTTGAGCAGTACTTC.